The 2 T cell receptor beta chains given below trace back to one sample, sequenced in a study of cytomegalovirus exposure and HLA in healthy donors. The protocol was immunoSEQ multiplex PCR, while the TCRdb copy is restricted to in-frame clones and leaves out a portion. This repertoire shows 98,000 or so clones, approximately 85% found once; its top ten account for 3% to 3.5%. Sample: PBMCs. These TCRs come from a woman younger than 30 in good health and CMV-seronegative.

The chain uses TRBV27 and TRBJ2-7, with 13 bases matching TRBD2. This CDR3 has 18 residues. Germline CDR1 is MNHEY and CDR2 is SMNVEV (reference sequence). Trimming at V came to 6 bases and at J to 0 bases, leaving 11 bases not matched to a gene. CDR3 nucleotide sequence: TGTGCCAGCAGCCCCCTGGGACTAGCGGGGCCACTCTCCTACGAGCAGTACTTC. Translation: CASSPLGLAGPLSYEQYF.

The genes are TRBV11-2 and TRBJ2-7, with 10 bases fitting TRBD1. The CDR3 runs to 16 residues. Germline CDR1 and CDR2: SGHAT and FQNNGV. Trimming at V came to 4 bases and at J to 5 bases, leaving 11 bases not matched to a gene. The CDR3 reads CASSSSGTGAVNEQYF. CDR3 in DNA: TGTGCCAGCAGCTCCTCGGGGACAGGGGCCGTCAACGAGCAGTACTTC.